This paragraph reports one T cell receptor (beta chain). Researchers amplified the TCR beta CDR3 regions from RNA transcripts. Using the HTBI primer set, a first-round RT-PCR was run on the TCR CDR3. In TCRdb, the multiplex PCR reads were re-called with MiXCR into one record per CDR3 protein. The sample comprises some 550,000 distinct CDR3 sequences, around 20% of which are singletons, and less than 30% rests with the top ten. The sample originates from a study of T cells in Graves' hyperthyroidism and ophthalmopathy. Study-wide context: Blood was drawn when the patient was first diagnosed and still untreated.

The length of the CDR3 is 15 residues. Germline-derived CDR1 and CDR2 are MDHEN and SYDVKM. J lost 6 bases, V lost 6 bases, and 8 bases had no gene match. Graves' hyperthyroidism showing no ophthalmopathy progression within 18 months was considered stable. Newly diagnosed hyperthyroidism, duration under 2 months, in patients aged 18 to 65. Lactation, pregnancy, other autoimmune disease or uncontrolled infection led to exclusion of patients. Sample: blood. The rearrangement uses TRBV28 and TRBJ1-5, with 10 nucleotides matching TRBD1. The receptor comes from a man between 18 and 29 years old with Graves' hyperthyroidism. The CDR3 region has the DNA TGTGCCAGCAGCCCCCCGACAGGGGGCTTTCAGCCCCAGCATTTT. As protein: CASSPPTGGFQPQHF. Using reference TRBV28 and TRBJ1-5 for the parts outside the CDR3, the full variable domain is DVKVTQSSRYLVKRTGEKVFLECVQDMDHENMFWYRQDPGLGLRLIYFSYDVKMKEKGDIPEGYSVSREKKERFSLILESASTNQTSMYLCASSPPTGGFQPQHFGDGTRLSIL.